The clone carrying this TCR beta chain was detected only once. Generated by immunoSEQ multiplex PCR, the TCRdb table keeps only in-frame clones and is missing some. The table shows 2 million or so clones, with 85% to 95% occurring only once. This specimen comes from a study of shared clonotypes between healthy human individuals. The V gene's germline CDR1 is MNHEY and CDR2 SMNVEV (reference sequence). The CDR3 is 14 residues long. With V trimmed by 6 bases and J by 4 bases, 8 bases remained unmatched. Sequencing was done on a sample of naive CD4+ T cells sorted from blood. Subset noted: CD45RA+ positively selected. The TCR sequence derives from a man aged 18 to 29 in good health. The chain employs TRBV27 and TRBJ2-7, with 8 bases fitting TRBD1. The CDR3 bases are TGTGCCAGCAGCCTCGGGACAGGTCAATACGAGCAGTACTTC. This codes for CASSLGTGQYEQYF.